This entry lists 21 T cell receptor beta chains sequenced from one sample in a study of T cell changes during pregnancy in multiple sclerosis. The repertoire was sequenced with immunoSEQ multiplex PCR; TCRdb's copy has only in-frame clones and lacks some. This sample has 40,000 to 55,000 clones, with approximately 90% found just once. Sequenced material: CD8+ T cells from peripheral blood mononuclear cells, taken in the second trimester of pregnancy. These receptors were obtained from a female donor with multiple sclerosis, enrolled in a pregnancy study.

The chain links TRBV9 to TRBJ1-5, with TRBD1 matching over 9 bases. Looked up from germline, CDR1 is SGDLS and CDR2 is YYNGEE. J gave up 4 bases and V 0 bases, and 2 bases lay outside the gene matches. This CDR3 is 15 amino acids long. CDR3 nucleotide sequence: TGTGCCAGCAGCGTAGAGGGGACAGGGAATCAGCCCCAGCATTTT. Translating it yields CASSVEGTGNQPQHF.

The chain couples TRBV27 to TRBJ1-6; D gene ambiguous. The CDR3 contains 14 residues. V was clipped by 3 bases and J by 9 bases, with 12 bases between them. The germline V gene encodes CDR1 MNHEY and CDR2 SMNVEV (reference sequence). CDR3 loop: CASSLAGAGSPLHF. CDR3 coding DNA: TGTGCCAGCAGTTTGGCGGGTGCGGGTTCACCCCTCCACTTT.

The chain uses TRBV7-6 and TRBJ2-7; 8 bases map to TRBD1. The CDR3 has 15 residues. CDR1 is SGHVS and CDR2 is FNYEAQ in the germline V gene. V lost 5 bases to trimming and J lost 3 bases; unmatched junction nucleotides: 9. The CDR3 reads CASSLEPGQVYEQYF. In DNA form, the CDR3 reads TGTGCCAGCAGCCTCGAACCGGGACAGGTCTACGAGCAGTACTTC.

This clone has only one observation. The chain links TRBV2 to TRBJ2-1, with 8 bases aligning to TRBD2. This CDR3 is 14 amino acids long. The ends lost 6 bases at V and 5 bases at J; junction bases unmatched: 6. Germline loops: CDR1 SNHLY, CDR2 FYNNEI. The CDR3 protein is CASRGTRNHNEQFF. In DNA, the CDR3 is TGTGCCAGCAGGGGGACTAGGAATCACAATGAGCAGTTCTTC.

The count of this clone is one. This chain connects TRBV30 to TRBJ2-1; the D gene is possibly TRBD2 (7 bases). V was trimmed by 7 bases and J by 4 bases, leaving 11 bases between them. The CDR3 covers 12 residues. Germline values: CDR1 GTSNPN, CDR2 SVGIG (reference sequence). The CDR3 is CALGGDYNEQFF. CDR3 DNA: TGTGCCTTAGGGGGGGATTACAATGAGCAGTTCTTC.

The genes are TRBV10-3 and TRBJ2-2, with D possibly matching TRBD1 (6 bases). The V gene's germline CDR1 is ENHRY and CDR2 SYGVKD. The CDR3 contains 16 residues. V lost 0 bases, J lost 4 bases, and 12 bases lay in between. CDR3 sequence (DNA): TGTGCCATCAGTGAGTCGAAGGTACAGGGCACCGGGGAGCTGTTTTTT. Encoded protein: CAISESKVQGTGELFF.

The chain uses TRBV19 and TRBJ2-1, with D possibly TRBD2 on 6 matching bases. V lost 5 bases and J lost 6, with 14 bases in between. Germline V lookup: CDR1 LNHDA, CDR2 SQIVND (reference sequence). This CDR3 spans 14 amino acids. For the CDR3, the DNA is TGTGCCAGTAGTCCCGGGGGTCCAGGCAATGAGCAGTTCTTC. This translates into CASSPGGPGNEQFF.

The chain uses TRBV5-4 and TRBJ1-4; D remains unclear. Trimming shortened V by 3 bases and J by 4 bases, and 13 bases separated the two germline ends. This CDR3 contains 15 residues. CDR1 is SGHNT and CDR2 is YYREEE in the germline V gene (reference sequence). CDR3 nucleotide sequence: TGTGCCAGCAGCTGGGAGGGAAGGGATAATGAAAAACTGTTTTTT. Translating gives CASSWEGRDNEKLFF.

The table lists this clone with a few counts. The identical CDR3 is also encoded by other nucleotide sequences in the sample. The J gene is TRBJ1-5, the V gene TRBV30, with TRBD1 matching over 8 bases. V lost 1 base and J lost 6; bases outside the gene matches: 5. The CDR3 sequence is 14 residues long. CDR1 is GTSNPN and CDR2 is SVGIG in the germline V gene (reference sequence). CDR3 amino acids: CAWSAGGAGQPQHF. The CDR3 nucleotides are TGTGCCTGGAGTGCAGGGGGCGCGGGTCAGCCCCAGCATTTT.

The gene calls are TRBV27 and TRBJ2-2, with a weak D call TRBD1 (6 bases). The CDR3 runs to 16 residues. Germline values: CDR1 MNHEY, CDR2 SMNVEV (reference sequence). V was pared by 4 bases and J by 1 base, with 13 bases between. The CDR3 nucleotides read TGTGCCAGCAGTTGGTCCGGGACACGGAACACCGGGGAGCTGTTTTTT. Residues: CASSWSGTRNTGELFF.

V and J are TRBV9 and TRBJ2-7, with TRBD1 matching 12 bases. J was trimmed by 5 bases and V by 4 bases; bases with no gene match: 10. CDR1 SGDLS and CDR2 YYNGEE come from the germline V gene. CDR3 length: 16 amino acids. The CDR3 spells CASSPPGTGGWNEQYF. CDR3 sequence (DNA): TGTGCCAGCAGCCCCCCTGGGACAGGGGGCTGGAACGAGCAGTACTTC.

The chain combines TRBV6-6 with TRBJ1-2, with 7 bases matching TRBD1. Germline V gene data show CDR1 as MNHNY and CDR2 as SVGAGI (reference sequence). The CDR3 contains 15 residues. Trimming removed 8 bases from V and 6 bases from J; junction bases left unmatched: 15. Here the CDR3 reads CASVPMGQPFDGYTF. The CDR3 nucleotides read TGTGCCAGCGTTCCTATGGGACAGCCCTTCGATGGCTACACCTTC.

The chain is built from TRBV7-9 and TRBJ2-1; D gene unclear. Trimming shortened V by 2 bases and J by 10 bases, and 6 bases separated the two germline ends. The CDR3 is made up of 11 amino acids. Germline values: CDR1 SEHNR, CDR2 FQNEAQ (reference sequence). In DNA form, the CDR3 reads TGTGCCAGCAGCTTATACGGGGAGCAGTTCTTC. Its translation: CASSLYGEQFF. Using reference TRBV7-9 and TRBJ2-1 for the parts outside the CDR3, the full variable domain is DTGVSQNPRHKITKRGQNVTFRCDPISEHNRLYWYRQTLGQGPEFLTYFQNEAQLEKSRLLSDRFSAERPKGSFSTLEIQRTEQGDSAMYLCASSLYGEQFFGPGTRLTVL.

The V and J genes are TRBV5-6 and TRBJ2-2, with 7 bases matching TRBD1. CDR1 and CDR2 from the germline V gene are SGHDT and YYEEEE. J lost 3 bases, V lost 7 bases, and 15 bases had no gene match. The length of the CDR3 is 17 residues. CDR3 protein: CASLATGWNQDTGELFF. The CDR3 DNA sequence: TGTGCCAGCCTCGCGACAGGGTGGAATCAGGACACCGGGGAGCTGTTTTTT.

V is TRBV9 and J is TRBJ2-5; D might be TRBD2 (7 bases). Trimming removed 4 bases at V and 4 bases at J, with 14 bases between. Germline V CDR1 and CDR2: SGDLS, YYNGEE. The CDR3 runs 14 residues. The CDR3 coding sequence is TGTGCCAGCAGCCCTGGGGGGGCAGTAGAGACCCAGTACTTC. It codes for CASSPGGAVETQYF.

This chain joins TRBV4-3 and TRBJ2-1, with a possible D match to TRBD1 (6 bases). Trimming removed 1 base at V and 3 bases at J, with 16 bases between. The CDR3 is made up of 17 amino acids. Germline CDR1 and CDR2: LGHNA and YSLEER. CDR3 DNA: TGCGCCAGCAGCCAAGGAAGCCAGGGGCTTTACTACAATGAGCAGTTCTTC. The encoded protein is CASSQGSQGLYYNEQFF.

This clone was found once. DNA of the CDR3: TGTGCCAGCAGTTACTCGAGATCACAAAACATTCAGTACTTC. Encoded protein: CASSYSRSQNIQYF. The chain employs TRBV6-5 and TRBJ2-4, with D uncertain. CDR1 is MNHEY and CDR2 is SVGAGI in the germline V gene. Deletions cut 0 bases from V and 5 bases from J, with 8 bases between. This CDR3 comprises 14 residues.

This chain joins TRBV27 and TRBJ1-1; D gene uncertain. This CDR3 is built from 11 residues. Trimming took 6 bases from V and 1 from J, leaving 3 bases between them. Germline V gene lookup returns CDR1 MNHEY and CDR2 SMNVEV (reference sequence). CDR3: CASRRNTEAFF. In DNA, the CDR3 is TGTGCCAGCAGGCGGAACACTGAAGCTTTCTTT.

The V and J genes are TRBV15 and TRBJ1-5; D unclear. The CDR3 has 12 residues. Germline CDR1 is LNHNV and CDR2 is YYDKDF (reference sequence). The V and J ends lost 5 bases and 5 bases respectively, with 7 bases between them. CDR3 nucleotides: TGTGCCACCAGCGTACTCTATCAGCCCCAGCATTTT. It yields the protein CATSVLYQPQHF.

The J gene is TRBJ2-5, the V gene TRBV5-1; TRBD2 matches 11 bases. The CDR3 covers 16 residues. The trim removed 0 bases at V and 5 bases at J, leaving 6 bases unmatched. The germline V gene encodes CDR1 SGHRS and CDR2 YFSETQ. CDR3 sequence (DNA): TGCGCCAGCAGCTTGGGACTAGCGGGACCTGGGGAGACCCAGTACTTC. Amino acids: CASSLGLAGPGETQYF.

The gene calls are TRBV4-1 and TRBJ2-7; the D is unclear. The germline V gene encodes CDR1 MGHRA and CDR2 YSYEKL. This CDR3 spans 13 amino acids. Between the trimmed V and J ends, which lost 0 bases and 3 bases, there was a span of 6 bases. The CDR3 spells CASSQEFHYEQYF. As DNA, the CDR3 is TGCGCCAGCAGCCAAGAGTTCCACTACGAGCAGTACTTC.